The 22 T cell receptor beta chains below all came from one sample that was sequenced in a study of cytomegalovirus exposure and HLA in healthy donors. 13 Jbeta primers and 60 Vbeta primers were used for the PCR. Profiling relied on immunoSEQ multiplex PCR, and the TCRdb table lists in-frame clones only, not all of them. The sample holds 120,000 or so clones, roughly 87% seen once. Sequenced input: PBMCs. These receptors all come from a woman between 18 and 30 years old in good health and CMV-seronegative.

In DNA, the CDR3 is TGTGCCATCAGTGAGTCCCCAGGGTGGAATACGGGCACCGGGGAGCTGTTTTTT. Translating gives CAISESPGWNTGTGELFF. V and J are TRBV10-3 and TRBJ2-2, with D possibly TRBD1 on 5 matching bases. There are 18 residues in the CDR3. Germline V CDR1 and CDR2: ENHRY, SYGVKD. The V and J ends lost 0 bases and 4 bases respectively, with 18 bases between them.

V and J are TRBV5-1 and TRBJ2-1; 7 nucleotides align to TRBD1. CDR1 SGHRS and CDR2 YFSETQ come from the germline V gene. V was pared by 0 bases and J by 9 bases, with 6 bases of the junction left unmatched. This CDR3 comprises 14 residues. CDR3 loop: CASSLVQGIGEQFF. In DNA form, the CDR3 reads TGCGCCAGCAGCTTGGTACAGGGGATCGGTGAGCAGTTCTTC.

The V call is TRBV18, the J call TRBJ2-3; D is perhaps TRBD1 (7 bases). The germline V gene encodes CDR1 KGHSH and CDR2 LQKENI. V was clipped by 5 bases and J by 4 bases, with 16 bases between them. This CDR3 is built from 15 residues. The CDR3 DNA is TGTGCCAGCTCAATTAGCGGACAGGCGTCAGATACGCAGTATTTT. Translation gives CASSISGQASDTQYF.

This rearrangement joins TRBV7-8 to TRBJ2-1; TRBD1 agrees at 7 bases. Losses at the gene ends were 6 bases for V and 8 bases for J; bases not matched to a gene: 10. The CDR3 is 14 amino acids. CDR1 and CDR2 from the germline V gene are SGHVS and FQNEAQ. The CDR3 DNA reads TGTGCCAGCAGTTGGGACAGCACCAGGCATGAGCAGTTCTTC. Translation: CASSWDSTRHEQFF.

The chain combines TRBV11-3 with TRBJ1-2, with 9 bases fitting TRBD1. This CDR3 comprises 14 residues. The J segment lost 5 bases and the V segment lost 2 bases, leaving 3 bases of the junction unmatched. The germline V gene has CDR1 SGHNT and CDR2 YENEEA. CDR3 protein: CASSLRDRVYGYTF. The CDR3 DNA reads as TGTGCCAGCAGCTTAAGGGACAGGGTGTATGGCTACACCTTC.

The chain recombines TRBV10-3 with TRBJ2-1; TRBD1 agrees at 8 bases. V was clipped by 11 bases and J by 6 bases; unmatched bases: 15. Germline CDR1 ENHRY, CDR2 SYGVKD. The CDR3 totals 15 residues. The CDR3 spells CAVKGTGTDLNEQFF. CDR3 sequence (DNA): TGTGCCGTGAAGGGGACAGGCACTGATCTCAATGAGCAGTTCTTC.

The rearrangement joins TRBV29-1 to TRBJ1-1, with a possible D match to TRBD1 (5 bases). The germline V and J ends were trimmed by 6 bases and 1 base, with 15 bases remaining between them. The CDR3 is made up of 14 amino acids. Germline loops: CDR1 SQVTM, CDR2 ANQGSEA. The DNA of the CDR3 is TGCAGCGTGAGAGCAGGGCGGGGGAACACTGAAGCTTTCTTT. This translates into CSVRAGRGNTEAFF.

This rearrangement joins TRBV14 to TRBJ1-3; D remains ambiguous. The CDR3 is 13 residues long. Deletions cut 0 bases from V and 9 bases from J, with 9 bases between. Germline CDR1 reads SGHDN; CDR2 reads FVKESK. CDR3 nucleotide sequence: TGTGCCAGCAGCCAAGACAGCGCTACCACCATATATTTT. Translation gives CASSQDSATTIYF.

The genes are TRBV6-1 and TRBJ2-2; 7 bases map to TRBD2. There are 15 residues in the CDR3. V gave up 11 bases and J gave up 4 bases; unmatched junction bases: 13. Per germline, CDR1 MNHNS and CDR2 SASEGT. The CDR3 loop reads CASLWGGVSTGELFF. In DNA form, the CDR3 reads TGTGCCTCACTTTGGGGGGGGGTAAGCACCGGGGAGCTGTTTTTT.

The chain uses TRBV6-5 and TRBJ2-4; D is unclear. The CDR3 is 15 amino acids. Germline V gives CDR1 MNHEY, CDR2 SVGAGI. Trimming left V 6 bases short and J 1 base short, with 13 bases between. The CDR3 loop reads CASRSGSTAKNIQYF. CDR3 DNA: TGTGCCAGCAGATCGGGTTCGACGGCCAAAAACATTCAGTACTTC.

In its sample, this clone was seen a few times. The V and J genes are TRBV18 and TRBJ1-3; no definite D call. V lost 4 bases and J lost 0, with 7 bases in between. The V gene's germline CDR1 is KGHSH and CDR2 LQKENI. CDR3 size: 14 residues. DNA for the CDR3: TGTGCCAGCTCACTCGGGTTCTCTGGAAACACCATATATTTT. Protein product: CASSLGFSGNTIYF.

This chain uses TRBV18 with TRBJ2-5; 9 bases agree with TRBD1. There are 15 residues in the CDR3. Germline CDR1 is KGHSH and CDR2 is LQKENI. The V and J ends lost 2 bases and 0 bases, in that order; junction bases with no gene match: 1. CDR3 loop: CASSPRTGDQETQYF. The CDR3 DNA sequence: TGTGCCAGCTCACCAAGGACAGGGGACCAAGAGACCCAGTACTTC.

V gene TRBV10-2 combines with J gene TRBJ1-1, with D possibly TRBD1 on 6 matching bases. The CDR3 contains 14 residues. In germline, CDR1 is WSHSY, CDR2 SAAADI. The V gene lost 8 bases and the J gene lost 5 bases, with 18 bases spanning the gap. The CDR3 DNA reads as TGCGCCAGCGGGGGGGCCTCCCCGGGTACTGAAGCTTTCTTT. Encoded protein: CASGGASPGTEAFF.

CDR3 coding DNA: TGTGCCAGCAGCTTTCTGGCTAGCGGGGGCCAGGGAGAGACCCAGTACTTC. This translates into CASSFLASGGQGETQYF. V and J are TRBV7-2 and TRBJ2-5, with TRBD2 identical over 10 bases. V lost 3 bases and J lost 4; bases outside the gene matches: 11. Germline loops: CDR1 SGHTA, CDR2 FQGNSA. The CDR3 loop spans 17 amino acids.

This clone has more than one count but fewer than ten. V usage is TRBV10-1 and J usage is TRBJ2-3, with TRBD2 identical over 10 bases. Germline values: CDR1 WNHNN, CDR2 SYGVQD (reference sequence). The CDR3 sequence is 14 residues long. J gave up 2 bases and V 6 bases, and 2 bases lay outside the gene matches. CDR3: CASRAGGPTDTQYF. The CDR3 DNA follows: TGCGCCAGCAGAGCGGGGGGGCCCACAGATACGCAGTATTTT.

The chain carries TRBV4-1 and TRBJ1-2, with a possible D match to TRBD1 (5 bases). Deletions cut 4 bases from V and 7 bases from J, with 13 bases between. The CDR3 totals 13 residues. Per germline, CDR1 MGHRA and CDR2 YSYEKL. The CDR3 sequence is CASSLRDSSGYTF. CDR3 DNA: TGCGCCAGCAGCCTCAGGGACTCCTCTGGCTACACCTTC.

V usage is TRBV10-1 and J usage is TRBJ2-1; 9 positions agree with TRBD2. The length of the CDR3 is 16 residues. Trimming removed 0 bases from V and 2 bases from J; junction bases left unmatched: 2. The V gene's germline CDR1 is WNHNN and CDR2 SYGVQD (reference sequence). The CDR3 loop reads CASSESLAGPYNEQFF. CDR3 DNA sequence: TGCGCCAGCAGTGAGTCGCTAGCGGGACCCTACAATGAGCAGTTCTTC.

The J gene is TRBJ2-5, the V gene TRBV30; 10 positions agree with TRBD2. The germline V gene has CDR1 GTSNPN and CDR2 SVGIG (reference sequence). J was trimmed by 5 bases and V by 1 base; bases with no gene match: 7. The CDR3 is 15 residues long. CDR3 sequence: CAWSGVAGGRETQYF. DNA of the CDR3: TGTGCCTGGAGTGGGGTAGCGGGGGGTAGGGAGACCCAGTACTTC.

This clone has a single count. This rearrangement joins TRBV7-3 to TRBJ2-1, with D unclear. The V end lost 0 bases, the J end lost 0 bases, and 12 bases lay between the germline ends. This CDR3 spans 17 amino acids. Germline CDR1 is SGHTA and CDR2 is FQGTGA. The CDR3 bases are TGTGCCAGCAGCTTAACGGCTGGGCACAGCTCCTACAATGAGCAGTTCTTC. This translates into CASSLTAGHSSYNEQFF.

The V gene is TRBV2, the J gene TRBJ1-6; D perhaps matches TRBD1 (6 bases). The CDR3 length is 18 residues. V lost 6 bases and J 7 bases, leaving 25 bases between the germline ends. Germline V lookup: CDR1 SNHLY, CDR2 FYNNEI. This CDR3 reads CASSSHLRYGQRNSPLHF. The CDR3 nucleotides are TGTGCCAGCAGCTCCCACCTGAGGTATGGACAGCGCAATTCACCCCTCCACTTT.

There are a few counts of this clone. V usage is TRBV9 and J usage is TRBJ2-1, with D possibly being TRBD2 (6 bases). Germline CDR1 and CDR2: SGDLS and YYNGEE. V lost 0 bases to trimming and J lost 10 bases, with 14 bases between them. CDR3 size: 14 residues. CDR3 coding DNA: TGTGCCAGCAGCGTAGACGCGGGGCTAAGGGAGCAGTTCTTC. It encodes CASSVDAGLREQFF. Drawing the rest from reference TRBV9 and TRBJ2-1, the complete variable domain is DSGVTQTPKHLITATGQRVTLRCSPRSGDLSVYWYQQSLDQGLQFLIQYYNGEERAKGNILERFSAQQFPDLHSELNLSSLELGDSALYFCASSVDAGLREQFFGPGTRLTVL.

The chain links TRBV5-6 to TRBJ2-7, with TRBD2 matching 8 bases. V dropped 1 base and J dropped 3; count of bases not matched to a gene: 9. The V gene's germline CDR1 is SGHDT and CDR2 YYEEEE. CDR3 length: 16 residues. CDR3 residues: CASSLPAGVMNYEQYF. Written as DNA, the CDR3 is TGTGCCAGCAGCTTGCCAGCGGGAGTGATGAACTACGAGCAGTACTTC.